The rows below give T cell receptor beta chains drawn from one sample of a study of blood T cell repertoires in COVID-19. Assay: immunoSEQ multiplex PCR; the TCRdb copy retains only in-frame clones and omits some. This table has around 52,000 clones, around 82% appearing once. Sequencing was carried out using peripheral blood. These receptors all stem from a woman older than 75 with acute or convalescent COVID-19. The CDR3 runs from the conserved cysteine through the conserved F or W. Fields, in order: V gene, CDR3 protein.

V gene: TRBV19
CDR3 protein: CATMDRGRGTEAFF

V gene: TRBV4-1
CDR3 protein: CASSQTLAASGRKDTQYF

V gene: TRBV29-1
CDR3 protein: CSVTGSAYGYTF

V gene: TRBV7-8
CDR3 protein: CASSSFGGGSYNEQFF

V gene: TRBV11-2
CDR3 protein: CASSLIRGRGTDTQYF

V gene: TRBV5-1
CDR3 protein: CASSLPTGANTGELFF

V gene: TRBV5-6
CDR3 protein: CASSLGALYEQYF

V gene: TRBV19
CDR3 protein: CASSTGQGIGGYTF

V gene: TRBV3-1/TRBV3-2
CDR3 protein: CASSYSYEQYF

V gene: TRBV19
CDR3 protein: CAKPGQRSLFF

V gene: TRBV28
CDR3 protein: CASSYLTGVGNQPQHF

V gene: TRBV4-2
CDR3 protein: CASSQETGYYEQYF

V gene: TRBV11-2
CDR3 protein: CASIKRTGGRELKKLFF

V gene: TRBV9
CDR3 protein: CASSVMDRGEKLFF

V gene: TRBV7-2
CDR3 protein: CASSRAYGTSGKETQYF

V gene: TRBV19
CDR3 protein: CASSRREGEYEQYF

V gene: TRBV5-1
CDR3 protein: CASTLTGQETQYF

V gene: TRBV18
CDR3 protein: CASSPMTGANTGELFF

V gene: TRBV5-6
CDR3 protein: CASSLTGGAAYEQYF

V gene: TRBV18
CDR3 protein: CASSPLPSYGYTF

V gene: TRBV10-1
CDR3 protein: CASSKTGTGNSEQYF

V gene: TRBV25-1
CDR3 protein: CASSEYVRTPNTGELFF

V gene: TRBV7-3
CDR3 protein: CASSLTGGTSGIGNEQFF

V gene: TRBV5-5
CDR3 protein: CASSRGLEVYNEQFF

V gene: TRBV6-6
CDR3 protein: CASSQTRDGYEQYF

V gene: TRBV3-1/TRBV3-2
CDR3 protein: CASSPAWGGSYEQYF

V gene: TRBV7-9
CDR3 protein: CASSLAGGAGNTEAFF

V gene: TRBV5-1
CDR3 protein: CASSLVAGGDDGYTF

V gene: TRBV19
CDR3 protein: CASTPGLAGGRGTGELFF

V gene: TRBV14
CDR3 protein: CASSPGQGFGGYTF

V gene: TRBV5-4
CDR3 protein: CASSNPMRGGGNEQFF

V gene: TRBV7-9
CDR3 protein: CASSPARGASYEQYF

V gene: TRBV11-2
CDR3 protein: CASSSASGGPYEQYF

V gene: TRBV7-2
CDR3 protein: CASSLQTGGMNTEAFF

V gene: TRBV4-2
CDR3 protein: CASSQLWDRENNSPLHF

V gene: TRBV6-4
CDR3 protein: CASSSDFSYNEQFF

V gene: TRBV6-2/TRBV6-3
CDR3 protein: CASTPTGDTEAFF

V gene: TRBV5-1
CDR3 protein: CASSRRLAGVETQYF

V gene: TRBV18
CDR3 protein: CASSPVVAGSALGTEAFF

V gene: TRBV6-2/TRBV6-3
CDR3 protein: CASSYSLPSQPQHF

V gene: TRBV28
CDR3 protein: CASMKHGETGANVLTF

V gene: TRBV6-6
CDR3 protein: CASSYVQGQYNEQFF

V gene: TRBV5-1
CDR3 protein: CASSLTPGNSPLHF

V gene: TRBV5-1
CDR3 protein: CASSLNQGTDTQYF

V gene: TRBV19
CDR3 protein: CASSIGLAITDTQYF